This T cell receptor beta chain was captured in a study of shared clonotypes between healthy human individuals (TCRdb year 2020). Regarding the study in general: A few men and two women, aged 18 to 49 years, made up the cohort. Per donor, three plates each were used for CD4 naive and CD4 memory, two for CD8 naive, and one for CD8 memory. The study deeply sequenced blood TCR repertoires of five healthy adults to estimate repertoire size and the extent of clonotype sharing between individuals. Libraries were prepared and TCR repertoires were sequenced by different laboratories using diverse techniques, in order to increase sequencing depth and limit assay-specific biases. Per donor, leukapheresis produced somewhere between about 0.9 and 9 billion PBMCs.

Healthy HIV-negative adults with no recently reported acute infections or vaccinations were included as donors. Every donor was a Caucasian adult residing in Nashville, Tennessee, USA. Magnetic negative selection was used to enrich CD4+ T cells, after which naive cells were positively selected on CD45RA and the negative fraction became the memory subset. Blood was collected by leukapheresis, and PBMCs were isolated by Ficoll-Histopaque density gradient centrifugation and then cryopreserved in liquid nitrogen vapor phase. Analytical flow cytometry was used to check the purity and quantity of each magnetically sorted T cell population. Each sorted fraction had its genomic DNA isolated and then quantified by UV absorbance on a Nanodrop 2000c. With regard to this clone: Its antigen is still unknown. No clone much larger than this one lies a single base away; base qualities are absent.

Using the deep immunoSEQ assay, multiplex PCR amplified TCR CDR3 regions from genomic DNA. Extracted genomic DNA from each cell subset was distributed evenly across all wells of several immunoSEQ 96-well plates, and each plate was treated as a replicate. For sorted subsets, around 200 ng genomic DNA, equal to about 30,000 T cell genomes, was loaded into each replicate PCR. Purified libraries were quantified with a Qubit 3.0 fluorometer, sized on a Bioanalyzer 2100, and re-quantified with the KAPA Library Quantification kit. A separate single-read 150-cycle Illumina NextSeq 550 flow cell was used to sequence each immunoSEQ 96-well plate. The study's own analysis went as follows. Because only junctional sequences without quality scores were contained in the immunoSEQ output, filtering matching that applied to full-length reads could not be performed. Sequences were annotated with PyIR, a Python wrapper for IgBLAST v1.9, and V/J genes and CDR3 were assigned using IMGT germline references. Reads with weak V/J assignments (E-value above 1e-6), missing CDR3, stop codons, out-of-frame junctions, or ambiguous translated residues were removed. V3J clonotypes were defined by identical inferred V gene, J gene, and CDR3 amino acid sequence. To compute the percentage overlap between repertoires, the number of shared unique clonotypes was divided by the size of the smaller repertoire. RTK rarefaction, the Chao1 estimator, and Recon v2.1 estimates of unobserved clonotypes were used to assess repertoire richness. Generation probabilities for all TCRbeta clonotypes obtained by the gDNA method from a handful of donors were computed using OLGA. The table was pulled from immuneACCESS by TCRdb, which kept in-frame rearrangements only. Such tables lose some clones; where checked, under half of the loss comes from unresolved V genes, and the rest has no known cause. Clone size and V and J calls were adopted from that table, with D and trimming inferred from the DNA. The sample has a few million clones on record, more than 90% of them singletons. Under 0.15% of the sample goes to the ten largest clones.

The investigation overall reported the following: The genetic and exposure-history diversity represented was limited by the small number of donors. Pairwise subsampling led to the expectation that sequencing depth would affect the degree of clonotype sharing among donors. Sampling was limited to blood, and TCR repertoires in tissue likely differ from TCR repertoires in blood. Even with the large sequencing depth, rarefaction of the sorted-subset datasets indicated that sequencing was incomplete. Naive subsets generally had larger estimated clonotype richness than memory subsets did. Sharing across several donors was observed for about 5% of naive CD4, under 4% of naive CD8, 2% to 2.5% of memory CD4, and around 0.42% of memory CD8 clonotypes. Compared with non-shared clonotypes, clonotypes shared by all four sorted-subset donors had higher generation probabilities.

Sequences were obtained from naive CD4+ T cells sorted from blood. Read against the paper, the sample's cell subset or site label means: CD45RA+ positively selected. This receptor was identified in a young man in good health.

The nucleotide sequence reads TGTGCCAGCAAGACACGAGCTAACTATGGCTACACCTTC. It encodes CASKTRANYGYTF. The chain joins TRBV2 to TRBJ1-2; too little of a D gene remains to name it. The CDR3 covers 13 residues, taking in both the cysteine and the phenylalanine. Left in the record is the CDR3 DNA by itself, 39 bases read in frame from the first base. CDR1 SNHLY and CDR2 FYNNEI were looked up in the germline V gene. V is clipped by 7 bases and J by 0 bases, and the sequence between their germline boundaries is 9 bases long.